The 10 T cell receptor beta chains given below trace back to one sample, sequenced in a study of cytomegalovirus exposure and HLA in healthy donors. The PCR was carried out with 60 Vbeta primers and 13 Jbeta primers. Profiling relied on immunoSEQ multiplex PCR, and the TCRdb table lists in-frame clones only, not all of them. The repertoire holds 150,000 to 200,000 clones, with around four fifths as singletons. Specimen: PBMCs. The receptors shown here come from a middle-aged woman in good health and CMV-seronegative.

The rearrangement joins TRBV28 to TRBJ2-5; 8 bases line up with TRBD1. Germline assignment: CDR1 MDHEN and CDR2 SYDVKM. Trimming cost V 4 bases and J 5 bases; bases outside gene matches: 6. The CDR3 has 14 amino acids. CDR3 loop: CASSSGGRGETQYF. CDR3 DNA sequence: TGTGCCAGCAGTTCAGGGGGCAGGGGGGAGACCCAGTACTTC.

In this sample, this clone turned up a few times. The chain joins TRBV19 to TRBJ2-1, with 8 bases identical to TRBD2. This CDR3 region has 14 residues. Trimming at V came to 6 bases and at J to 6 bases, leaving 7 bases not matched to a gene. Germline values: CDR1 LNHDA, CDR2 SQIVND (reference sequence). Written as DNA, the CDR3 is TGTGCCAGTAGCTCCTCGGGAGGGATCAATGAGCAGTTCTTC. Residues: CASSSSGGINEQFF.

This sequence joins TRBV4-2 and TRBJ2-4, with TRBD1 identical over 7 bases. J lost 4 bases, V lost 0 bases, and 12 bases had no gene match. Germline V CDR1 and CDR2: LGHNA, YNFKEQ. The CDR3 is 18 amino acids. This CDR3 is CASSQDSGNRGTKNIQYF. CDR3 bases: TGTGCCAGCAGCCAAGATTCCGGTAACAGGGGTACGAAAAACATTCAGTACTTC.

The rearrangement uses TRBV7-9 and TRBJ2-3, with a weak D call TRBD2 (6 bases). The CDR3 is made up of 18 amino acids. V lost 7 bases and J 2 bases, leaving 25 bases between the germline ends. CDR1 is SEHNR and CDR2 is FQNEAQ in the germline V gene (reference sequence). CDR3 bases: TGTGCCAGCACTAATCCCCCCGGGACTCGCCCTTACACAGATACGCAGTATTTT. Its protein is CASTNPPGTRPYTDTQYF.

The V gene is TRBV6-5, the J gene TRBJ1-1, with D uncertain. The CDR3 runs 14 residues. Trimming cost V 6 bases and J 4 bases, with 15 bases left between them. The germline V gene has CDR1 MNHEY and CDR2 SVGAGI. Here the CDR3 reads CASSFGPAGTEAFF. The CDR3 DNA sequence: TGTGCCAGCAGCTTTGGACCGGCGGGCACTGAAGCTTTCTTT.

V gene TRBV28 combines with J gene TRBJ1-1; tentatively, D is TRBD1 (5 bases). The CDR3 totals 15 residues. Trimming stripped 5 bases from V and 1 base from J, with 14 bases between. Germline CDR1 MDHEN, CDR2 SYDVKM. CDR3 amino acids: CASSPPGLRNTEAFF. The CDR3, as DNA: TGTGCCAGCAGTCCACCGGGACTCCGGAACACTGAAGCTTTCTTT.

This chain links TRBV11-3 with TRBJ2-5; the D is unclear. Between the trimmed V and J ends, which lost 3 bases and 11 bases, there was a span of 19 bases. The length of the CDR3 is 14 residues. Looked up from germline, CDR1 is SGHNT and CDR2 is YENEEA. In DNA, the CDR3 is TGTGCCAGCAGCTTCGGCAGGAACGAAATATTACAGTACTTC. This translates into CASSFGRNEILQYF.

This clone occurred a few times. The chain combines TRBV5-1 with TRBJ1-4, with D possibly TRBD1 on 6 matching bases. The CDR3 runs to 15 residues. With 2 bases removed from V and 5 bases from J, the gap between germline ends came to 13 bases. CDR1 and CDR2 (germline): SGHRS, YFSETQ. The DNA for the CDR3 is TGCGCCAGCAGCTTACTAGGGGGAGAGAATGAAAAACTGTTTTTT. It translates to CASSLLGGENEKLFF.

This chain links TRBV7-2 with TRBJ1-2; D gene uncertain. Trimming removed 2 bases at V and 3 bases at J, with 10 bases between. This CDR3 contains 14 residues. Germline loops: CDR1 SGHTA, CDR2 FQGNSA. This CDR3 reads CASSLPGGYYGYTF. CDR3 sequence (DNA): TGTGCCAGCAGCTTACCGGGAGGGTACTATGGCTACACCTTC.

The V gene is TRBV9, the J gene TRBJ1-2; tentative D call: TRBD1 (5 bases). CDR1 and CDR2 from the germline V gene are SGDLS and YYNGEE. There are 17 residues in the CDR3. Trimming left V 4 bases short and J 5 bases short, with 24 bases between. The CDR3 is CASSPTGAEGNYYGYTF. The CDR3 DNA follows: TGTGCCAGCAGCCCTACTGGGGCCGAAGGGAATTATTATGGCTACACCTTC. The variable domain in full, completed from reference TRBV9 and TRBJ1-2, reads DSGVTQTPKHLITATGQRVTLRCSPRSGDLSVYWYQQSLDQGLQFLIQYYNGEERAKGNILERFSAQQFPDLHSELNLSSLELGDSALYFCASSPTGAEGNYYGYTFGSGTRLTVV.